This is a list of T cell receptor beta chains from one sample in a study of blood T cell repertoires in COVID-19. Generated by immunoSEQ multiplex PCR, the TCRdb table keeps only in-frame clones and is missing some. The profile shows about 110,000 clones, 70% to 90% of them singletons. The sequenced sample was peripheral blood. Source of these receptors: a human donor in a cohort sampled during active COVID-19. Both conserved end residues are part of each CDR3.

j_call: TRBJ2-2
v_call: TRBV7-9
cdr3_aa: CASSLGHTNTGELFF

j_call: TRBJ1-1
v_call: TRBV5-6
cdr3_aa: CASSDGGVYTEAFF

j_call: TRBJ2-1
v_call: TRBV6-6
cdr3_aa: CASSYRTSGKINEQFF

j_call: TRBJ2-2
v_call: TRBV10-3
cdr3_aa: CAISDSTGRHGELFF

j_call: TRBJ2-1
v_call: TRBV6-5
cdr3_aa: CASSYLGTKVNEQFF

j_call: TRBJ1-2
v_call: TRBV10-1
cdr3_aa: CASRRGPSRGYTF

j_call: TRBJ2-7
v_call: TRBV6-5
cdr3_aa: CASSYSRAGGFYEQYF

j_call: TRBJ2-1
v_call: TRBV5-1
cdr3_aa: CASTPRPGALNEQFF

j_call: TRBJ2-7
v_call: TRBV5-1
cdr3_aa: CASRRDTLSYEQYF

j_call: TRBJ2-5
v_call: TRBV5-1
cdr3_aa: CASSLVAGNQETQYF

j_call: TRBJ2-3
v_call: TRBV9
cdr3_aa: CASSVGGGDTQYF

j_call: TRBJ1-3
v_call: TRBV5-1
cdr3_aa: CASSVDRAGNTIYF

j_call: TRBJ2-3
v_call: TRBV6-4
cdr3_aa: CASSARSLGTDTQYF

j_call: TRBJ1-1
v_call: TRBV7-9
cdr3_aa: CASSDRVSPPDTEAFF

j_call: TRBJ1-4
v_call: TRBV19
cdr3_aa: CASSPREGSSSALNEKLFF

j_call: TRBJ1-2
v_call: TRBV7-9
cdr3_aa: CASSPLGQGEGYTF

j_call: TRBJ2-3
v_call: TRBV20-1
cdr3_aa: CSARITDTQYF

j_call: TRBJ1-3
v_call: TRBV19
cdr3_aa: CASSKDQGKRNTIYF

j_call: TRBJ2-5
v_call: TRBV9
cdr3_aa: CASSVKLDSQETQYF

j_call: TRBJ2-3
v_call: TRBV7-2
cdr3_aa: CASSLLGVRTDTQYF

j_call: TRBJ1-2
v_call: TRBV27
cdr3_aa: CASSFSRQGNYGYTF

j_call: TRBJ2-7
v_call: TRBV28
cdr3_aa: CASSLTGQGSSYEQYF

j_call: TRBJ2-1
v_call: TRBV19
cdr3_aa: CASSIGWGRDEQFF

j_call: TRBJ2-3
v_call: TRBV18
cdr3_aa: CASSPTRSTDTQYF

j_call: TRBJ2-3
v_call: TRBV5-1
cdr3_aa: CASTRDSTDTQYF

j_call: TRBJ2-3
v_call: TRBV5-4
cdr3_aa: CASSWTGVPRADTQYF

j_call: TRBJ2-3
v_call: TRBV7-3
cdr3_aa: CASRDSGSPQYF

j_call: TRBJ2-7
v_call: TRBV6-5
cdr3_aa: CASSSTMSGEQYF

j_call: TRBJ2-7
v_call: TRBV28
cdr3_aa: CASFNSGYEQYF

j_call: TRBJ1-2
v_call: TRBV7-3
cdr3_aa: CASSSQGDGRYGYTF

j_call: TRBJ2-5
v_call: TRBV20-1
cdr3_aa: CSALQGETQYF

j_call: TRBJ2-7
v_call: TRBV18
cdr3_aa: CASSTGMRVEQYF

j_call: TRBJ2-7
v_call: TRBV4-1
cdr3_aa: CASSQEPFSGATYEQYF

j_call: TRBJ2-3
v_call: TRBV27
cdr3_aa: CASSYSGADTQYF

j_call: TRBJ2-3
v_call: TRBV24-1
cdr3_aa: CATSDPGTPLTDTQYF

j_call: TRBJ2-3
v_call: TRBV2
cdr3_aa: CASSGPGGFHTQYF

j_call: TRBJ2-1
v_call: TRBV4-2
cdr3_aa: CASSQLETGPLNEQFF

j_call: TRBJ1-4
v_call: TRBV7-4
cdr3_aa: CASSQTGPNEKLFF

j_call: TRBJ2-5
v_call: TRBV19
cdr3_aa: CASSIRPSGRTYQETQYF

j_call: TRBJ2-1
v_call: TRBV24-1
cdr3_aa: CATSDTLTGVGNNEQFF

j_call: TRBJ2-1
v_call: TRBV3-1/TRBV3-2
cdr3_aa: CASSQVHSSGGANAEQFF

j_call: TRBJ1-2
v_call: TRBV15
cdr3_aa: CATSPDSNYGYTF

j_call: TRBJ2-2
v_call: TRBV7-2
cdr3_aa: CASRDRDLPGELFF

j_call: TRBJ2-7
v_call: TRBV3-1/TRBV3-2
cdr3_aa: CASSRQAYEQYF

j_call: TRBJ2-2
v_call: TRBV28
cdr3_aa: CASRAGGGYTGELFF

j_call: TRBJ2-3
v_call: TRBV4-2
cdr3_aa: CASAPGGQITDTQYF

j_call: TRBJ2-7
v_call: TRBV30
cdr3_aa: CAWNPPLERGAYEQYF

j_call: TRBJ2-7
v_call: TRBV2
cdr3_aa: CASSEELAGVRYEQYF

j_call: TRBJ1-1
v_call: TRBV9
cdr3_aa: CASSVTQGGGEAFF

j_call: TRBJ2-7
v_call: TRBV3-1/TRBV3-2
cdr3_aa: CASSFSSYEQYF

j_call: TRBJ1-3
v_call: TRBV4-1
cdr3_aa: CASSPRGNRNTIYF